This T cell receptor beta chain was sequenced during a study of T cells in localized non-small cell lung cancer. Points on this clone: Its antigen is not identified.

The study's findings and limits: Among the top 100 tumor clones, a median about 59 appeared in adjacent lung. As only one tumor region underwent sequencing, heterogeneity remains possible.

Sequenced by immunoSEQ multiplex PCR; TCRdb stores in-frame clones only, minus some. The repertoire consists of roughly 38,000 clones, with about nine tenths occurring once and the leading ten covering approximately 5.4%. The starting material was peripheral blood mononuclear cells, obtained before any cancer treatment. The receptor was isolated from a male donor older than 55 with stage II lung adenocarcinoma.

CDR3: CASSLATGLAYNEQFF. The CDR3 DNA sequence: TGCGCCAGCAGCTTGGCCACAGGACTAGCCTACAATGAGCAGTTCTTC. The chain joins TRBV5-1 to TRBJ2-1, with TRBD2 matching over 7 bases. Trimming at V came to 0 bases and at J to 2 bases, leaving 5 bases not matched to a gene. The CDR3 totals 16 residues. Germline V gene sequence: CDR1 SGHRS, CDR2 YFSETQ.